The present TCR beta chain was sequenced within a study of shared clonotypes between healthy human individuals. Turning to the study itself: CD4 naive and memory got three plates each, CD8 naive two, CD8 memory one.

Terminally differentiated effector memory CD45RA+ cells were left out of the naive CD8 fraction, which was CD45RO-negative and positively selected for CCR7. Donors comprised healthy HIV-negative adults lacking recent acute infections or vaccinations. Study conclusions and caveats: It was only blood that was sampled, and tissue repertoires likely differ. With few donors, the genetic and exposure-history diversity represented was limited.

Method: immunoSEQ multiplex PCR; TCRdb's copy keeps in-frame clones and lacks some. Seen here are about 680,000 clones, around 90% observed once, and the top ten hold approximately 25%. CDR1 is SGDLS and CDR2 is YYNGEE in the germline V gene. The CDR3 totals 13 residues. V lost 3 bases and J lost 3, with 10 bases in between. There are a few counts of this clone. No antigen is known for it. A clone one base away is much larger, so this may be a read error. This TCR was sampled from a man in his thirties or forties in good health. The specimen was naive CD8+ T cells sorted from blood. This chain joins TRBV9 and TRBJ2-7, with a tentative D call TRBD1 (6 bases). CDR3 DNA sequence: TGTGCCAGCAGCGCCGGACAGAACTACGAGCAGTACTTC. Translated, it gives CASSAGQNYEQYF. Drawing the rest from reference TRBV9 and TRBJ2-7, the complete variable domain is DSGVTQTPKHLITATGQRVTLRCSPRSGDLSVYWYQQSLDQGLQFLIQYYNGEERAKGNILERFSAQQFPDLHSELNLSSLELGDSALYFCASSAGQNYEQYFGPGTRLTVT.